Listed here are 10 T cell receptor beta chains from one sample, sequenced in a study of cytomegalovirus exposure and HLA in healthy donors (dated by TCRdb to the late 2010s). The library was made by the immunoSEQ multiplex PCR assay. For the multiplex PCR, a mixture combining 60 forward primers for TCR Vbeta segments and 13 reverse primers for TCR Jbeta segments was used. Sourced from immuneACCESS, this table was stored by TCRdb with only in-frame sequences that have V and J called. A share of the clones is absent; for the studies checked, an unresolved V gene accounts for under half, and the remainder has no known explanation. In all, the sample holds roughly 150,000 clones, and around four fifths of those were seen once. The ten largest clonotypes hold 1.1% to 1.5% of the sample. Material for sequencing was PBMCs. The receptors shown here come from a male donor in good health and CMV-seronegative.

This clone appeared a few times. V gene TRBV5-1 combines with J gene TRBJ2-5, with D possibly matching TRBD2 (6 bases). Germline V gene lookup returns CDR1 SGHRS and CDR2 YFSETQ. Trimming took 1 base from V and 5 from J, leaving 18 bases between them. The CDR3 totals 16 residues. The CDR3 DNA reads as TGCGCCAGCAGCTTGTGGGGGGACGAGTCTAGCGAGACCCAGTACTTC. It yields the protein CASSLWGDESSETQYF.

The chain couples TRBV19 to TRBJ1-3, with a tentative D call TRBD1 (6 bases). Between the trimmed V and J ends, which lost 6 bases and 2 bases, there was a span of 11 bases. The CDR3 consists of 14 residues. The germline CDR1 and CDR2 sequences are LNHDA and SQIVND (reference sequence). In DNA, the CDR3 is TGTGCCAGTAGCGGACAGATCACTGGAAACACCATATATTTT. This sequence encodes CASSGQITGNTIYF.

CDR3 in amino acids: CASSPRQGVGETQYF. CDR3 bases: TGTGCCAGCTCTCCTCGACAGGGGGTTGGGGAGACCCAGTACTTC. The chain uses TRBV18 and TRBJ2-5; 9 nucleotides line up with TRBD1. This CDR3 is 15 amino acids long. Per germline, CDR1 KGHSH and CDR2 LQKENI. Trimming removed 6 bases from V and 5 bases from J; junction bases left unmatched: 10.

The rearrangement uses TRBV7-2 and TRBJ2-2; D not resolved. CDR3 length: 14 amino acids. V dropped 0 bases and J dropped 0 bases, with 2 bases sitting between them. Germline-derived CDR1 and CDR2 are SGHTA and FQGNSA. The CDR3 nucleotides read TGTGCCAGCAGCTTAGCCACGAACACCGGGGAGCTGTTTTTT. Its protein is CASSLATNTGELFF.

This sequence joins TRBV11-2 and TRBJ2-3, with 12 positions matching TRBD1. Per germline, CDR1 SGHAT and CDR2 FQNNGV. V lost 5 bases and J lost 5; bases outside the gene matches: 2. The CDR3 consists of 14 residues. The CDR3: CASSRDRGRDTQYF. CDR3 in DNA: TGTGCCAGCAGCCGGGACAGGGGGCGAGATACGCAGTATTTT.

The chain recombines TRBV7-9 with TRBJ1-2; D might be TRBD1 (5 bases). The CDR3 length is 13 residues. V was cut by 3 bases and J by 4 bases, with 9 bases left in between. CDR1 is SEHNR and CDR2 is FQNEAQ in the germline V gene (reference sequence). The CDR3 reads CASSLGGSYGYTF. The DNA of the CDR3 is TGTGCCAGCAGCTTGGGGGGAAGCTATGGCTACACCTTC.

The CDR3 loop reads CASSSDRTPLRTDTQYF. As DNA, the CDR3 is TGTGCCAGCAGCTCGGACAGGACCCCCTTACGCACAGATACGCAGTATTTT. The chain uses TRBV28 and TRBJ2-3; 7 bases are a match to TRBD1. The CDR3 length is 17 residues. Germline CDR1 MDHEN, CDR2 SYDVKM. With 6 bases clipped from V and 1 base from J, the junction kept 13 bases outside the gene matches.

This clone was observed a single time. The chain carries TRBV5-4 and TRBJ2-3; D perhaps matches TRBD2 (6 bases). Germline V CDR1 and CDR2: SGHNT, YYREEE (reference sequence). This CDR3 contains 16 residues. Trimming shortened V by 4 bases and J by 0 bases, and 15 bases separated the two germline ends. In DNA, the CDR3 is TGTGCCAGCAGCACAGGATTAGCGGTTAGCACAGATACGCAGTATTTT. Its translation: CASSTGLAVSTDTQYF.

This chain links TRBV7-2 with TRBJ2-7; the match to TRBD2 covers 8 bases. V trimming: 5 bases; J trimming: 8 bases; junction bases outside the gene matches: 17. From germline, CDR1 is SGHTA and CDR2 FQGNSA. The CDR3 covers 16 residues. The CDR3 sequence: CASSLKVAGGATQQYF. The CDR3 nucleotides are TGTGCCAGCAGCCTCAAGGTGGCGGGGGGTGCTACGCAGCAGTACTTC.

This chain connects TRBV11-2 to TRBJ2-7, with D perhaps matching TRBD2 (6 bases). This CDR3 spans 16 amino acids. Trimming stripped 5 bases from V and 0 bases from J, with 17 bases between. Germline V gene lookup returns CDR1 SGHAT and CDR2 FQNNGV. The chain's CDR3 is CASSQRGTVSSYEQYF. The DNA for the CDR3 is TGTGCCAGCAGCCAACGCGGGACGGTGAGCTCCTACGAGCAGTACTTC.